A selection of T cell receptor beta chains follows, all from one sample in a study of sequential checkpoint blockade in melanoma. Profiling relied on immunoSEQ multiplex PCR, and the TCRdb table lists in-frame clones only, not all of them. The sample yields 15,000 to 20,000 clones, 93% seen once. The starting material was CD8+ T cells sorted from blood (inferred from file names), obtained from a patient given nivolumab and ipilimumab in sequence. The receptors were gathered from a human donor with melanoma. CDR3s include the opening cysteine and the closing phenylalanine or tryptophan. D genes are given only for firm matches. Clone size is stated in some rows and not others, as once, few, many or a class when expanded.

J gene,D gene,V gene,clone size,CDR3 protein,CDR3 DNA
TRBJ1-1,TRBD1,TRBV9,-,CASSVRGRGRAFF,TGTGCCAGCAGCGTACGGGGCAGGGGGCGCGCTTTCTTT
TRBJ1-2,TRBD1,TRBV6-5,once,CASSYYSRDRGGYTF,TGTGCCAGCAGTTACTACAGCCGGGACAGGGGTGGCTACACCTTC
TRBJ1-1,TRBD1,TRBV28,-,CASSWDRENTEAFF,TGTGCCAGCAGTTGGGACAGAGAGAACACTGAAGCTTTCTTT
TRBJ1-2,TRBD1,TRBV27,-,CASSWTGGSGYTF,TGTGCCAGCAGTTGGACAGGGGGCAGTGGCTACACCTTC
TRBJ2-7,-,TRBV13,-,CASSLNREAYEQYF,TGTGCCAGCAGCTTAAATAGGGAGGCCTACGAGCAGTACTTC
TRBJ2-7,TRBD1,TRBV19,-,CASSIGDRGYEQYF,TGTGCCAGTAGTATCGGGGACAGGGGCTACGAGCAGTACTTC
TRBJ2-7,TRBD2,TRBV28,-,CASSWELTSGGASYEQYF,TGTGCCAGCAGTTGGGAGTTGACTAGCGGGGGAGCCTCCTACGAGCAGTACTTC
TRBJ1-1,-,TRBV7-6,-,CASSWAGNTNEAFF,TGTGCCAGCAGCTGGGCCGGGAACACGAATGAAGCTTTCTTT
TRBJ1-5,-,TRBV21-1,-,CASSKGSFRDQPQHF,TGTGCCAGCAGCAAAGGGTCGTTTCGGGATCAGCCCCAGCATTTT
TRBJ1-1,TRBD1,TRBV27,-,CASSSGDSNTEAFF,TGTGCCAGCAGTTCCGGGGACAGCAACACTGAAGCTTTCTTT
TRBJ2-7,-,TRBV4-1,-,CASSPLGLTSYEQYF,TGCGCCAGCAGCCCCTTGGGACTGACCTCCTACGAGCAGTACTTC
TRBJ1-5,TRBD1,TRBV10-3,-,CAISSGGSNQPQHF,TGTGCCATCAGTTCAGGGGGGAGCAATCAGCCCCAGCATTTT
TRBJ1-5,-,TRBV15,-,CATQQGWREYQGNQPQHF,TGTGCCACTCAGCAAGGGTGGAGGGAGTACCAGGGCAATCAGCCCCAGCATTTT
TRBJ2-7,TRBD2,TRBV9,-,CASSVGTSGGYEQYF,TGTGCCAGCAGCGTAGGGACTAGCGGGGGCTACGAGCAGTACTTC
TRBJ1-3,TRBD1,TRBV9,-,CASSAGQGSGNTIYF,TGTGCCAGCAGCGCGGGACAGGGGTCTGGAAACACCATATATTTT
TRBJ2-7,TRBD2,TRBV28,-,CASSLSGSGYEQYF,TGTGCCAGCAGCCTTAGCGGGAGCGGATACGAGCAGTACTTC
TRBJ2-7,-,TRBV27,few,CASSFTSQYEQYF,TGTGCCAGCAGTTTTACTAGCCAGTACGAGCAGTACTTC
TRBJ1-2,TRBD1,TRBV2,-,CATLDRGRMNGYTF,TGTGCCACCTTAGACAGGGGGCGGATGAATGGCTACACCTTC
TRBJ1-5,-,TRBV7-9,-,CASSSTGPGDQPQHF,TGTGCCAGCAGCTCAACAGGTCCGGGTGATCAGCCCCAGCATTTT
TRBJ1-1,TRBD1,TRBV29-1,once,CSVRTPGQEAFF,TGCAGCGTGAGGACTCCGGGACAGGAAGCTTTCTTT
TRBJ1-5,TRBD1,TRBV7-8,-,CASSWRTGGNQPQHF,TGTGCCAGCAGTTGGAGGACAGGGGGAAATCAGCCCCAGCATTTT
TRBJ1-4,-,TRBV4-3,-,CASSQESRNEKLFF,TGCGCCAGCAGCCAAGAGTCCCGTAATGAAAAACTGTTTTTT
TRBJ1-1,-,TRBV19,-,CASSMGGWAEAFF,TGTGCCAGTAGTATGGGGGGTTGGGCTGAAGCTTTCTTT
TRBJ2-7,TRBD2,TRBV18,-,CASSPGGREDYEQYF,TGTGCCAGCTCACCGGGCGGGAGAGAGGACTACGAGCAGTACTTC
TRBJ2-7,TRBD2,TRBV5-1,-,CASSLAGTSGRAFEQYF,TGCGCCAGCAGCTTGGCCGGGACTAGCGGGAGGGCCTTCGAGCAGTACTTC
TRBJ1-2,TRBD1,TRBV11-2,-,CASSLDPGQGALINYGYTF,TGTGCCAGCAGCTTAGACCCGGGACAGGGGGCCCTAATAAACTATGGCTACACCTTC
TRBJ1-1,TRBD1,TRBV2,-,CASNLDRDSLNTEAFF,TGTGCCAGCAATCTGGACAGGGATTCCCTCAACACTGAAGCTTTCTTT